There are many counts of the clone carrying this T cell receptor (beta chain). Its antigen remains unidentified. The data derive from a study of CD8 T cells in ankylosing spondylitis. One entry per CDR3 protein results from TCRdb running MiXCR on the 5' RACE reads. The sample records almost 400,000 distinct CDR3 sequences, about a fifth being singletons. Regarding the study as a whole: A TCR beta motif made of 7 to 9 highly homologous variants seemed typical of ankylosing spondylitis blood.

Germline CDR1 and CDR2: SGHVS and FQNEAQ. The CDR3 has 14 amino acids. Trimming pared 5 bases from V and 6 bases from J, leaving 17 bases between. The V call is TRBV7-8, the J call TRBJ2-7; D not resolved. The sample comprised blood, either unsorted or a sorted T cell fraction (not recorded which). The origin of this receptor is a male donor with ankylosing spondylitis. The CDR3 nucleotides read TGTGCCAGCAGCCCCCGGTTAGGAGTCCCCGAGCAGTACTTC. Translating it yields CASSPRLGVPEQYF.